This TCR beta chain was recorded in a study of T cell responses to AZD1222 COVID-19 vaccine. The CDR3 length is 13 residues. Germline V gene lookup returns CDR1 KGHSH and CDR2 LQKENI. Losses at the gene ends were 5 bases for V and 7 bases for J; bases not matched to a gene: 2. Here immunoSEQ multiplex PCR was the method, and the copy in TCRdb shows in-frame clones only, minus some. The data contain around 100,000 clones, more than 70% of them singletons. This clone has a single count. Its antigen is still unknown. Study-level points and caveats: Every sample of the repertoires postdated the peak T cell response. Regions 160-218 and 743-854 dominated among vaccine-associated CD4 TCRs spanning spike. The number of AZD1222 recipients seropositive at baseline was only five to seven. Spike-specific TCRs gained breadth and depth after people received two AZD1222 doses.

This clonotype originated in an adult who received the AZD1222 COVID-19 vaccine. The sequencing here drew on peripheral blood, taken 28 days after the second AZD1222 dose. The V and J genes are TRBV18 and TRBJ1-6; 7 bases agree with TRBD1. CDR3 amino acids: CASSGQVNSPLHF. CDR3 DNA: TGTGCCAGCTCAGGACAGGTCAATTCACCCCTCCACTTT.